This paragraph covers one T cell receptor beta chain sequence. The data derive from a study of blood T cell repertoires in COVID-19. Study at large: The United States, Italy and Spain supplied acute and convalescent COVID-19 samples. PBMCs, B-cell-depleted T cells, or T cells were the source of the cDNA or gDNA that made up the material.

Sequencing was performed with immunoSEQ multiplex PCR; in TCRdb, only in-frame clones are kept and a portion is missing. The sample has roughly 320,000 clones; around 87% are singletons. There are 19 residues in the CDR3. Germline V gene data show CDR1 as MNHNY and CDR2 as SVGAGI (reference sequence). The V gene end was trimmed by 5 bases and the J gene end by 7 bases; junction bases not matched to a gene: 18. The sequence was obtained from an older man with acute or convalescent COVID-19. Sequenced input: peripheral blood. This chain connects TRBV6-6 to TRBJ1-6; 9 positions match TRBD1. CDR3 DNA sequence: TGTGCCAGCAGTCCCTACAGGGGGCGCGCACCAGAGGACAATTCACCCCTCCACTTT. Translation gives CASSPYRGRAPEDNSPLHF.